The 14 T cell receptor beta chains below come from one sample, sequenced in a study of blood T cell repertoires in COVID-19. Libraries were prepared by immunoSEQ multiplex PCR; TCRdb keeps only in-frame clonotypes and omits some of them. The sample has 150,000 or so clones, roughly 84% seen once; the top ten hold 35% to 45%. Source material: peripheral blood. The receptor set was obtained from a human donor in a cohort sampled during active COVID-19.

This chain uses TRBV13 with TRBJ1-2; D is perhaps TRBD1 (6 bases). Trimming pared 5 bases from V and 4 bases from J, leaving 8 bases between. CDR3 length equals 12 residues. The germline gives CDR1 PRHDT, CDR2 FYEKMQ (reference sequence). DNA of the CDR3: TGTGCCAGCAGCCTACAGGGCTATGGCTACACCTTC. Translated: CASSLQGYGYTF.

This clone has more than one count but fewer than ten. V is TRBV6-2 or TRBV6-3 and J is TRBJ1-5; D not resolved. Germline V gene lookup returns CDR1 MNHEY and CDR2 SVGEGT. CDR3 length equals 16 residues. The V gene lost 6 bases and the J gene lost 3 bases, with 18 bases spanning the gap. The CDR3 reads CASSPRVGQDNQPQHF. As DNA, the CDR3 is TGTGCCAGCAGCCCGAGGGTAGGGCAGGACAATCAGCCCCAGCATTTT.

The chain combines TRBV12-2 with TRBJ2-1; TRBD2, the table's D call, was not compared with the DNA. TRBV12-2 is a pseudogene. The CDR3 sequence is 17 residues long. The CDR3 DNA follows: TGTGCAAGTCGCCAAGGCCCTCTAGCGGGAGGGCCGTTTGAGCAGTTCTTC. Translated: CASRQGPLAGGPFEQFF.

The table lists this clone with a count of one. The chain joins TRBV11-3 to TRBJ2-3; tentatively, D is TRBD2 (5 bases). Germline CDR1 SGHNT, CDR2 YENEEA. V lost 5 bases and J 9 bases, leaving 12 bases between the germline ends. The CDR3 consists of 12 residues. Here the CDR3 DNA reads TGTGCCAGCAGCGATGAGGGTAGCACGCAGTATTTT. It is translated as CASSDEGSTQYF.

The chain joins TRBV2 to TRBJ1-1; D gene unclear. This CDR3 region has 14 residues. V lost 1 base to trimming and J lost 2 bases, with 8 bases between them. Germline values: CDR1 SNHLY, CDR2 FYNNEI. CDR3 DNA sequence: TGTGCCAGCAGTGAAGGGCCAGGTAACACTGAAGCTTTCTTT. Residues: CASSEGPGNTEAFF. The full variable domain, in which reference TRBV2 and TRBJ1-1 provide the parts outside the CDR3, is EPEVTQTPSHQVTQMGQEVILRCVPISNHLYFYWYRQILGQKVEFLVSFYNNEISEKSEIFDDQFSVERPDGSNFTLKIRSTKLEDSAMYFCASSEGPGNTEAFFGQGTRLTVV.

The rearrangement links TRBV19 to TRBJ1-5, with 7 bases matching TRBD1. Germline CDR1 reads LNHDA; CDR2 reads SQIVND (reference sequence). V was pared by 5 bases and J by 7 bases, with 11 bases of the junction left unmatched. The CDR3 is 15 residues long. The CDR3 bases are TGTGCCAGTAGTTCCCGACAGGGCCTGGGGCAGCCCCAGCATTTT. Amino acids: CASSSRQGLGQPQHF.

The DNA of the CDR3 is TGTGCCAGCAGCTCCTTTACCACAGTACCCTACGAGCAGTACTTC. This translates into CASSSFTTVPYEQYF. V is TRBV5-5 and J is TRBJ2-7; D uncertain. Germline V lookup: CDR1 SGHKS, CDR2 YYEKEE (reference sequence). V was shortened by 3 bases and J by 2 bases, with 15 bases between the two germline ends. This CDR3 is built from 15 residues.

J is TRBJ1-2 and V is TRBV20-1, with a possible D match to TRBD1 (5 bases). Germline CDR1 and CDR2: DFQATT and SNEGSKA (reference sequence). Trimming cost V 6 bases and J 8 bases, with 13 bases left between them. The CDR3 runs 11 residues. This CDR3 reads CSAYLQGGYTF. For the CDR3, the DNA is TGCAGTGCCTACCTCCAGGGAGGCTACACCTTC.

This clone appeared a single time. The chain employs TRBV7-9 and TRBJ1-1; a possible D gene is TRBD1 (5 bases). The V gene lost 5 bases and the J gene lost 1 base, with 14 bases spanning the gap. CDR1 and CDR2 (germline): SEHNR, FQNEAQ (reference sequence). CDR3 size: 15 residues. For the CDR3, the DNA is TGTGCCAGCAGCGGGAGGGACGCCCGGAACACTGAAGCTTTCTTT. This gives the protein CASSGRDARNTEAFF. Drawing the rest from reference TRBV7-9 and TRBJ1-1, the complete variable domain is DTGVSQNPRHKITKRGQNVTFRCDPISEHNRLYWYRQTLGQGPEFLTYFQNEAQLEKSRLLSDRFSAERPKGSFSTLEIQRTEQGDSAMYLCASSGRDARNTEAFFGQGTRLTVV.

The J gene is TRBJ1-1, the V gene TRBV30; D may be TRBD1 (5 bases). CDR1 and CDR2 (germline): GTSNPN, SVGIG (reference sequence). CDR3 length: 9 residues. V lost 2 bases, J lost 10 bases, and 5 bases lay in between. DNA for the CDR3: TGTGCCTGGAGTAGGGGAGCTTTCTTT. Its protein is CAWSRGAFF.

This chain connects TRBV2 to TRBJ2-1; 10 bases map to TRBD2. The CDR3 totals 14 residues. From germline, CDR1 is SNHLY and CDR2 FYNNEI. Trimming cost V 8 bases and J 7 bases; bases outside gene matches: 8. CDR3 protein: CASRAGGWENEQFF. The CDR3 DNA reads as TGTGCCAGCCGAGCGGGAGGGTGGGAAAATGAGCAGTTCTTC. The whole variable domain, remainder taken from reference TRBV2 and TRBJ2-1, is EPEVTQTPSHQVTQMGQEVILRCVPISNHLYFYWYRQILGQKVEFLVSFYNNEISEKSEIFDDQFSVERPDGSNFTLKIRSTKLEDSAMYFCASRAGGWENEQFFGPGTRLTVL.

V usage is TRBV7-8 and J usage is TRBJ1-2; D is ambiguous. Trimming removed 5 bases at V and 2 bases at J, with 18 bases between. The CDR3 has 16 residues. Per the germline V gene, CDR1 is SGHVS and CDR2 is FQNEAQ. The CDR3 is CASSADGARLNYGYTF. The CDR3, as DNA: TGTGCCAGCAGCGCAGACGGTGCGAGGTTAAACTATGGCTACACCTTC.

The DNA of the CDR3 is TGTGCCAGCAGCCAAGATCCGAGATTTAACTATGGCTACACCTTC. Translation: CASSQDPRFNYGYTF. V is TRBV14 and J is TRBJ1-2; no clear D gene. The CDR3 has 15 amino acids. Germline CDR1 SGHDN, CDR2 FVKESK. V lost 0 bases and J lost 1, with 9 bases in between.

The chain is built from TRBV5-1 and TRBJ2-1, with 10 bases fitting TRBD2. With 2 bases clipped from V and 7 bases from J, the junction kept 6 bases outside the gene matches. CDR3 length: 15 amino acids. CDR1 and CDR2 from the germline V gene are SGHRS and YFSETQ. This chain's CDR3 is CASSFLAGARNEQFF. The CDR3 DNA is TGCGCCAGCAGCTTCCTAGCGGGAGCGAGGAATGAGCAGTTCTTC.